Below are 19 T cell receptor beta chains sequenced from a single sample in a study of cytomegalovirus exposure and HLA in healthy donors. 13 Jbeta primers and 60 Vbeta primers were used for the PCR. The assay was immunoSEQ multiplex PCR, and TCRdb's table has in-frame clones only and misses some. The sample includes some 60,000 clones, roughly 80% seen only once; the top ten take 3.5% to 4%. The sequenced sample was PBMCs. Receptors were obtained from a woman in her 40s in good health and CMV-seronegative.

With respect to this clone: An end of the junction differs from the germline gene, which may be a read error. This chain uses TRBV11-2 with TRBJ2-7, with D unresolved. CDR1 SGHAT and CDR2 FQNNGV come from the germline V gene. The CDR3 covers 12 residues. CDR3 region: CAGSLAGYEQYF. CDR3 coding DNA: TGTGCCGGCAGCTTAGCCGGCTACGAGCAGTACTTC. The full variable domain, completed using reference TRBV11-2 and TRBJ2-7, is EAGVAQSPRYKIIEKRQSVAFWCNPISGHATLYWYQQILGQGPKLLIQFQNNGVVDDSQLPKDRFSAERLKGVDSTLKIQPAKLEDSAVYLCAGSLAGYEQYFGPGTRLTVT.

This clone was detected only a few times. This chain links TRBV30 with TRBJ1-2; 12 bases agree with TRBD1. This CDR3 has 20 amino acids. V shed 0 bases, J shed 7 bases, and the junction held 21 bases outside the gene matches. Germline V gives CDR1 GTSNPN, CDR2 SVGIG (reference sequence). The CDR3 reads CAWSVEGSRDRGQFRTGYTF. The CDR3 DNA follows: TGTGCCTGGAGTGTAGAGGGGAGCCGGGACAGGGGGCAATTTAGGACTGGCTACACCTTC.

The chain recombines TRBV4-2 with TRBJ2-1, with D possibly TRBD2 on 6 matching bases. In germline, CDR1 is LGHNA, CDR2 YNFKEQ. The V and J ends lost 4 bases and 8 bases respectively, with 18 bases between them. The CDR3 spans 15 residues. In DNA form, the CDR3 reads TGTGCCAGCAGCCTCCGGCCCGGCGGGATGGATGAGCAGTTCTTC. Translating it yields CASSLRPGGMDEQFF.

The chain couples TRBV9 to TRBJ1-1; possible D gene TRBD1, 6 bases. V lost 4 bases and J 1 base, leaving 14 bases between the germline ends. Looked up from germline, CDR1 is SGDLS and CDR2 is YYNGEE. The CDR3 loop spans 15 amino acids. CDR3 DNA: TGTGCCAGCAGCACGATGGACAGACCGAACACTGAAGCTTTCTTT. Translation gives CASSTMDRPNTEAFF.

The chain carries TRBV29-1 and TRBJ2-1, with D uncertain. Trimming shortened V by 7 bases and J by 0 bases, and 10 bases separated the two germline ends. The germline gives CDR1 SQVTM, CDR2 ANQGSEA. The CDR3 sequence is 13 residues long. The CDR3 nucleotides read TGCAGCGGCGACAAAGGCTCCTACAATGAGCAGTTCTTC. Protein: CSGDKGSYNEQFF.

The chain carries TRBV5-1 and TRBJ2-1, with TRBD2 matching 14 bases. With 4 bases clipped from V and 1 base from J, the junction kept 19 bases outside the gene matches. The germline V gene has CDR1 SGHRS and CDR2 YFSETQ. The CDR3 loop spans 22 amino acids. The CDR3 loop reads CASSSMAGTSGSKGWSYNEQFF. The CDR3 bases are TGCGCCAGCAGCAGCATGGCCGGGACTAGCGGGAGTAAGGGGTGGTCCTACAATGAGCAGTTCTTC.

The V and J genes are TRBV25-1 and TRBJ1-2; tentative D call: TRBD1 (5 bases). V lost 4 bases and J lost 4, with 13 bases in between. CDR1 and CDR2 from the germline V gene are MGHDK and SYGVNS. The CDR3 has 14 residues. CDR3 nucleotide sequence: TGTGCCAGCAGTGGTACAGGTTATCTCTATGGCTACACCTTC. Translated, it gives CASSGTGYLYGYTF.

The chain joins TRBV6-6 to TRBJ2-1, with a weak D call TRBD1 (6 bases). CDR1 is MNHNY, CDR2 SVGAGI, per germline (reference sequence). CDR3 length: 11 amino acids. Between the trimmed V and J ends, which lost 7 bases and 12 bases, there was a span of 13 bases. Written as DNA, the CDR3 is TGTGCCAGCAAAGGGGACATGGGGCAGTTCTTC. Its translation: CASKGDMGQFF.

The chain employs TRBV7-8 and TRBJ1-1; 9 bases align to TRBD1. This CDR3 is 13 amino acids long. CDR1 is SGHVS and CDR2 is FQNEAQ in the germline V gene. V lost 6 bases and J lost 4; bases outside the gene matches: 3. CDR3 residues: CASSTGGITEAFF. The CDR3 DNA is TGTGCCAGCAGTACAGGGGGCATCACTGAAGCTTTCTTT.

The chain joins TRBV2 to TRBJ2-7; TRBD2 matches at 7 bases. CDR1 is SNHLY and CDR2 is FYNNEI in the germline V gene. This CDR3 spans 14 amino acids. J was trimmed by 5 bases and V by 4 bases; bases with no gene match: 8. In DNA form, the CDR3 reads TGTGCCAGCAGTGTGGGTAGCGGGTTGAACGAGCAGTACTTC. Residues: CASSVGSGLNEQYF.

The chain links TRBV29-1 to TRBJ2-3; D remains ambiguous. V was clipped by 6 bases and J by 1 base, with 14 bases between them. The CDR3 spans 14 residues. Germline V gives CDR1 SQVTM, CDR2 ANQGSEA. The CDR3 reads CSVKRFMGTDTQYF. DNA of the CDR3: TGCAGCGTAAAGAGGTTTATGGGCACAGATACGCAGTATTTT.

The chain uses TRBV7-9 and TRBJ2-5; 9 nucleotides align to TRBD1. V was clipped by 2 bases and J by 3 bases; unmatched bases: 10. The CDR3 loop spans 17 amino acids. Looked up from germline, CDR1 is SEHNR and CDR2 is FQNEAQ (reference sequence). The CDR3 sequence: CASSLLQGARGKETQYF. The CDR3 coding sequence is TGTGCCAGCAGCTTATTACAGGGGGCGAGGGGGAAAGAGACCCAGTACTTC.

J is TRBJ2-7 and V is TRBV28; 9 bases line up with TRBD2. There are 16 residues in the CDR3. V lost 7 bases, J lost 0 bases, and 10 bases stayed unmatched. The germline gives CDR1 MDHEN, CDR2 SYDVKM. The CDR3 is CASTQRTSANSYEQYF. In DNA form, the CDR3 reads TGTGCCAGCACTCAAAGGACTAGCGCTAACTCCTACGAGCAGTACTTC. The variable domain in full, with the rest retrieved from reference TRBV28 and TRBJ2-7, is DVKVTQSSRYLVKRTGEKVFLECVQDMDHENMFWYRQDPGLGLRLIYFSYDVKMKEKGDIPEGYSVSREKKERFSLILESASTNQTSMYLCASTQRTSANSYEQYFGPGTRLTVT.

The rearrangement joins TRBV5-1 to TRBJ2-1, with 9 bases that match TRBD2. CDR1 is SGHRS, CDR2 YFSETQ, per germline. The CDR3 spans 16 residues. The junction had 7 bases not matched to a gene; V was cut back by 4 bases and J by 2 bases. CDR3 sequence: CASSLSGSDTYNEQFF. In DNA, the CDR3 is TGCGCCAGCAGCCTTAGCGGGAGCGATACCTACAATGAGCAGTTCTTC.

This clone showed up just once. The chain joins TRBV28 to TRBJ1-5; D unresolved. CDR3 length: 12 amino acids. The V gene's germline CDR1 is MDHEN and CDR2 SYDVKM. Trimming shortened V by 1 base and J by 6 bases, and 4 bases separated the two germline ends. The CDR3 protein is CASSLLAQPQHF. The CDR3 coding sequence is TGTGCCAGCAGTTTATTAGCTCAGCCCCAGCATTTT.

This clone is a singleton in its sample. J is TRBJ1-2 and V is TRBV15; D possibly corresponds to TRBD1 (6 bases). This CDR3 has 14 amino acids. Trimming took 2 bases from V and 2 from J, leaving 9 bases between them. Germline V lookup: CDR1 LNHNV, CDR2 YYDKDF (reference sequence). The CDR3 here is CATSRRTANYGYTF. CDR3 in DNA: TGTGCCACCAGCAGACGGACAGCCAACTATGGCTACACCTTC.

The chain is built from TRBV4-2 and TRBJ2-2; no definite D call. CDR1 LGHNA and CDR2 YNFKEQ come from the germline V gene. Trimming took off 2 bases at V and 4 bases at J, with 8 bases between the two ends. The CDR3 is 14 residues long. DNA for the CDR3: TGTGCCAGCAGCCAACTCGCTAGCACCGGGGAGCTGTTTTTT. It translates to CASSQLASTGELFF.

This rearrangement joins TRBV7-3 to TRBJ1-2; 7 bases match TRBD1. CDR1 is SGHTA, CDR2 FQGTGA, per germline. The CDR3 totals 13 residues. Trimming at V came to 5 bases and at J to 4 bases, leaving 4 bases not matched to a gene. The CDR3 DNA reads TGTGCCAGCAGCCTTGGGACAGCCTATGGCTACACCTTC. Translated: CASSLGTAYGYTF. Full variable domain (remainder filled in from reference TRBV7-3 and TRBJ1-2): GAGVSQTPSNKVTEKGKYVELRCDPISGHTALYWYRQSLGQGPEFLIYFQGTGAADDSGLPNDRFFAVRPEGSVSTLKIQRTERGDSAVYLCASSLGTAYGYTFGSGTRLTVV.

A few counts support this clone. This chain joins TRBV27 and TRBJ2-7; 8 nucleotides match TRBD1. The V gene's germline CDR1 is MNHEY and CDR2 SMNVEV (reference sequence). The CDR3 consists of 16 residues. J was trimmed by 5 bases and V by 1 base; bases with no gene match: 10. This CDR3 reads CASSLFPGQGSDEQYF. CDR3 DNA sequence: TGTGCCAGCAGTTTATTCCCCGGACAGGGAAGCGACGAGCAGTACTTC.